These T cell receptor beta chains were read from a single sample in a study of blood T cells in healthy people across ages. TCRdb processed the 5' RACE reads anew with MiXCR; each CDR3 protein has one entry. The sample includes around 800,000 distinct CDR3 sequences, about 26% seen only once; the top ten take 2.5% to 3.5%. The data also belong to a second study, concerning T cells of mothers and their children.

The sequencing sample was made of blood. These TCRs come from a boy younger than 18 in good health. Both conserved end residues are part of each CDR3. The order of the fields is clone size, D gene, J gene, V gene, CDR3 protein, CDR3 DNA. The D gene is left open where the match is weak. Size is omitted from some rows. Given values are once, few, many or a class for expanded clones.

clone_size: -; d_call: TRBD1; j_call: TRBJ1-5; v_call: TRBV27; cdr3_aa: CASSSMRGDRVDQPQHF; cdr3_nt: TGTGCCAGCAGTTCGATGAGAGGGGACAGGGTTGATCAGCCCCAGCATTTT
clone_size: -; d_call: TRBD1; j_call: TRBJ1-1; v_call: TRBV11-2; cdr3_aa: CASSSTGDPNTEAFF; cdr3_nt: TGTGCCAGCAGCTCGACAGGGGACCCGAACACTGAAGCTTTCTTT
clone_size: -; d_call: -; j_call: TRBJ2-5; v_call: TRBV28; cdr3_aa: CASSFRIAQGETQYF; cdr3_nt: TGTGCCAGCAGTTTTCGAATCGCCCAAGGAGAGACCCAGTACTTC
clone_size: -; d_call: TRBD2; j_call: TRBJ2-2; v_call: TRBV11-2; cdr3_aa: CASSSDWTSGGALFANTGELFF; cdr3_nt: TGTGCCAGCAGCTCCGACTGGACTAGCGGGGGAGCACTGTTCGCGAACACCGGGGAGCTGTTTTTT
clone_size: -; d_call: -; j_call: TRBJ2-4; v_call: TRBV11-2; cdr3_aa: CASSLKRVGDRTSAAKNIQYF; cdr3_nt: TGTGCCAGCAGCTTAAAGCGGGTCGGGGACAGAACTTCGGCTGCCAAAAACATTCAGTACTTC
clone_size: -; d_call: TRBD1; j_call: TRBJ2-3; v_call: TRBV7-3; cdr3_aa: CASSSGQDRTDTQYF; cdr3_nt: TGTGCCAGCAGCTCCGGACAGGATCGCACAGATACGCAGTATTTT
clone_size: -; d_call: -; j_call: TRBJ1-1; v_call: TRBV7-9; cdr3_aa: CASSLNVGGMNTEAFF; cdr3_nt: TGTGCCAGCAGCCTTAACGTCGGGGGAATGAACACTGAAGCTTTCTTT
clone_size: -; d_call: -; j_call: TRBJ2-7; v_call: TRBV15; cdr3_aa: CATSMGRSQLGYEQYF; cdr3_nt: TGTGCCACCAGCATGGGACGGTCACAGCTTGGGTACGAGCAGTACTTC
clone_size: -; d_call: -; j_call: TRBJ2-4; v_call: TRBV12-3/TRBV12-4; cdr3_aa: CASGRARPKNIQYF; cdr3_nt: TGTGCCAGCGGCAGGGCCCGTCCCAAAAACATTCAGTACTTC
clone_size: -; d_call: TRBD1; j_call: TRBJ2-6; v_call: TRBV6-1; cdr3_aa: CASRKTGARPGANVLTF; cdr3_nt: TGTGCCAGTAGAAAGACAGGGGCTAGACCTGGGGCCAACGTCCTGACTTTC
clone_size: few; d_call: TRBD1; j_call: TRBJ2-1; v_call: TRBV18; cdr3_aa: CASSPGGQGAGEQFF; cdr3_nt: TGTGCCAGCTCACCAGGGGGACAGGGGGCTGGCGAGCAGTTCTTC
clone_size: few; d_call: TRBD2; j_call: TRBJ2-5; v_call: TRBV20-1; cdr3_aa: CSASQRGGQETQYF; cdr3_nt: TGCAGCGCTAGTCAGCGGGGGGGGCAAGAGACCCAGTACTTC
clone_size: -; d_call: TRBD1; j_call: TRBJ2-7; v_call: TRBV2; cdr3_aa: CASSEETGQESYEQYF; cdr3_nt: TGTGCCAGCAGTGAAGAAACGGGACAGGAGTCCTACGAGCAGTACTTC
clone_size: -; d_call: -; j_call: TRBJ1-5; v_call: TRBV20-1; cdr3_aa: CSAPIIYRVFNQPQHF; cdr3_nt: TGCAGTGCTCCTATAATCTACAGGGTTTTTAATCAGCCCCAGCATTTT